The 25 T cell receptor beta chains listed next were all sequenced from one sample in a study of cytomegalovirus exposure and HLA in healthy donors. The PCR was carried out with 60 Vbeta primers and 13 Jbeta primers. The method was immunoSEQ multiplex PCR; TCRdb's version includes in-frame clones alone and lacks a portion of them. The sample carries some 130,000 clones, over 60% recorded once. The sequencing sample was made of PBMCs. These receptors originate from a man aged 35 to 55 in good health and CMV-seronegative.

The chain carries TRBV30 and TRBJ1-2; D possibly corresponds to TRBD1 (6 bases). The germline CDR1 and CDR2 sequences are GTSNPN and SVGIG (reference sequence). The CDR3 spans 14 residues. Trimming removed 0 bases from V and 5 bases from J, with 13 bases in between. The CDR3 region has the DNA TGTGCCTGGAGTGTACAGGGAAGGGCATATGGCTACACCTTC. This codes for CAWSVQGRAYGYTF. The complete variable domain, with remaining parts taken from reference TRBV30 and TRBJ1-2, reads SQTIHQWPATLVQPVGSPLSLECTVEGTSNPNLYWYRQAAGRGLQLLFYSVGIGQISSEVPQNLSASRPQDRQFILSSKKLLLSDSGFYLCAWSVQGRAYGYTFGSGTRLTVV.

The rearrangement uses TRBV4-1 and TRBJ2-3; 10 bases align to TRBD2. V shed 1 base and J 2 bases; nucleotides not matched to a gene: 3. The germline V gene has CDR1 MGHRA and CDR2 YSYEKL. The CDR3 spans 16 residues. The CDR3 nucleotides are TGCGCCAGCAGCCAAGTCGGGACTAGCGTCACAGATACGCAGTATTTT. Amino acid sequence: CASSQVGTSVTDTQYF.

There are a few counts of this clone. The chain is built from TRBV5-4 and TRBJ1-4; 7 bases map to TRBD1. This CDR3 region has 14 residues. Per the germline V gene, CDR1 is SGHNT and CDR2 is YYREEE (reference sequence). The V and J ends lost 4 bases and 4 bases, in that order; junction bases with no gene match: 4. CDR3 region: CASSLQGNNEKLFF. The CDR3 DNA is TGTGCCAGCAGCCTACAGGGGAATAATGAAAAACTGTTTTTT.

This chain connects TRBV11-2 to TRBJ2-3; 13 bases match TRBD2. V gave up 5 bases and J gave up 4 bases; unmatched junction bases: 3. CDR3 length: 15 amino acids. Germline V gene sequence: CDR1 SGHAT, CDR2 FQNNGV. The CDR3: CASSRTSGSPDTQYF. The CDR3 DNA is TGTGCCAGCAGCCGGACTAGCGGGAGTCCAGATACGCAGTATTTT.

The chain combines TRBV6-5 with TRBJ1-3, with no clear D. CDR1 is MNHEY and CDR2 is SVGAGI in the germline V gene. The CDR3 is 14 amino acids. V lost 8 bases to trimming and J lost 4 bases, with 15 bases between them. DNA of the CDR3: TGTGCCAGCGGTTTGGGCCTGGCCGGAAACACCATATATTTT. The encoded protein is CASGLGLAGNTIYF.

This clone was recorded once. The rearrangement joins TRBV11-3 to TRBJ2-2, with 15 nucleotides matching TRBD2. There are 14 residues in the CDR3. Trimming at V came to 5 bases and at J to 13 bases, leaving 5 bases not matched to a gene. CDR1 is SGHNT, CDR2 YENEEA, per germline. The DNA of the CDR3 is TGTGCCAGCAGCGCCGGACTAGCGGGGGGGTGGCTGTTTTTT. This sequence encodes CASSAGLAGGWLFF.

The chain has TRBV30 and TRBJ1-1, with D unresolved. CDR1 and CDR2 from the germline V gene are GTSNPN and SVGIG (reference sequence). The CDR3 runs to 12 residues. V was shortened by 5 bases and J by 0 bases, with 7 bases between the two germline ends. CDR3 loop: CAWGLMNTEAFF. The CDR3, as DNA: TGTGCCTGGGGCTTAATGAACACTGAAGCTTTCTTT.

The rearrangement uses TRBV29-1 and TRBJ2-2; D remains ambiguous. The CDR3 totals 14 residues. V was cut by 5 bases and J by 6 bases, with 16 bases left in between. CDR1 and CDR2 (germline): SQVTM, ANQGSEA. This CDR3 reads CSVPVEAPAGELFF. CDR3 DNA: TGCAGCGTTCCCGTAGAGGCTCCGGCCGGGGAGCTGTTTTTT.

This clone has just a few counts. Other DNA sequences within the sample encode an identical CDR3. The chain joins TRBV6-5 to TRBJ1-1, with 7 positions matching TRBD1. V lost 4 bases and J lost 1; bases outside the gene matches: 3. Germline-derived CDR1 and CDR2 are MNHEY and SVGAGI. The CDR3 runs to 14 residues. CDR3 in amino acids: CASSSRTGNTEAFF. The CDR3 region has the DNA TGTGCCAGCAGTTCCAGGACAGGGAACACTGAAGCTTTCTTT.

This chain links TRBV28 with TRBJ2-1; TRBD2 matches 9 bases. Germline V gives CDR1 MDHEN, CDR2 SYDVKM. The CDR3 has 19 residues. With 2 bases clipped from V and 8 bases from J, the junction kept 19 bases outside the gene matches. DNA for the CDR3: TGTGCCAGCAGTTTACTCTGGCGGGAGGGCCGATGGCAGGGTGATGAGCAGTTCTTC. Protein sequence: CASSLLWREGRWQGDEQFF. Full variable domain (outside the CDR3, taken from reference TRBV28 and TRBJ2-1): DVKVTQSSRYLVKRTGEKVFLECVQDMDHENMFWYRQDPGLGLRLIYFSYDVKMKEKGDIPEGYSVSREKKERFSLILESASTNQTSMYLCASSLLWREGRWQGDEQFFGPGTRLTVL.

For the CDR3, the DNA is TGTGCCAGCAGTTTAACCGGGACAGGCAATCAGCCCCAGCATTTT. Translating gives CASSLTGTGNQPQHF. This rearrangement joins TRBV27 to TRBJ1-5, with TRBD1 identical over 7 bases. Trimming cost V 2 bases and J 2 bases; bases outside gene matches: 3. From germline, CDR1 is MNHEY and CDR2 SMNVEV (reference sequence). The CDR3 is made up of 15 amino acids.

The chain combines TRBV19 with TRBJ1-4, with TRBD1 as a possible D gene (5 bases). This CDR3 is 19 amino acids long. Germline V gene data show CDR1 as LNHDA and CDR2 as SQIVND (reference sequence). Trimming removed 0 bases at V and 8 bases at J, with 25 bases between. CDR3 sequence (DNA): TGTGCCAGTAGTATAGATCCGTGGCGAACGGGACTTGGTAGGGAAAAACTGTTTTTT. Translated: CASSIDPWRTGLGREKLFF.

The rearrangement joins TRBV7-8 to TRBJ2-7; a weak D match, TRBD2 (6 bases). Trimming removed 2 bases at V and 7 bases at J, with 24 bases between. The CDR3 is made up of 17 amino acids. CDR1 and CDR2 (germline): SGHVS, FQNEAQ. CDR3 in DNA: TGTGCCAGCAGCTTACGGGGGATTTCGGGAGTTGGGGATGAGCAGTACTTC. Translated, it gives CASSLRGISGVGDEQYF.

The gene calls are TRBV5-1 and TRBJ2-5; weak D call: TRBD2 (6 bases). CDR3 size: 15 residues. V gave up 4 bases and J gave up 5 bases, with 18 bases separating them. Germline lookup yields CDR1 SGHRS and CDR2 YFSETQ. CDR3 nucleotides: TGCGCCAGCAGCACGACGACGAGCGGGCCGGAGACCCAGTACTTC. Its translation: CASSTTTSGPETQYF.

The V and J genes are TRBV6-1 and TRBJ1-1; D gene uncertain. Germline CDR1 and CDR2: MNHNS and SASEGT. This CDR3 has 13 amino acids. V lost 5 bases, J lost 0 bases, and 7 bases lay in between. The CDR3 protein is CASSHNLNTEAFF. CDR3 in DNA: TGTGCCAGCAGTCATAACTTGAACACTGAAGCTTTCTTT.

This clone was recorded a few times. The V and J genes are TRBV7-9 and TRBJ1-2, with 9 bases that match TRBD1. The CDR3 loop spans 15 amino acids. V shed 3 bases and J 4 bases; nucleotides not matched to a gene: 6. CDR1 and CDR2 (germline): SEHNR, FQNEAQ (reference sequence). The chain's CDR3 is CASSLGTGKTYGYTF. DNA of the CDR3: TGTGCCAGCAGCTTGGGGACAGGGAAAACCTATGGCTACACCTTC.

The chain joins TRBV5-1 to TRBJ2-7; 7 bases are shared with TRBD2. Germline values: CDR1 SGHRS, CDR2 YFSETQ. Trimming at V came to 0 bases and at J to 0 bases, leaving 6 bases not matched to a gene. The CDR3 extends over 16 amino acids. In nucleotides, the CDR3 is TGCGCCAGCAGCTTGGCAGTGACTAGCCTCTCCTACGAGCAGTACTTC. This gives the protein CASSLAVTSLSYEQYF.

The chain has TRBV7-8 and TRBJ1-3; 12 bases are shared with TRBD1. This CDR3 comprises 17 residues. In germline, CDR1 is SGHVS, CDR2 FQNEAQ. Trimming removed 4 bases from V and 5 bases from J; junction bases left unmatched: 9. The CDR3 sequence: CASSSGDRGHRRNTIYF. The CDR3 DNA follows: TGTGCCAGCAGCTCAGGGGACAGGGGGCATAGGAGAAACACCATATATTTT.

This chain connects TRBV27 to TRBJ2-7, with TRBD1 as a possible D gene (5 bases). This CDR3 has 15 amino acids. Germline V gene lookup returns CDR1 MNHEY and CDR2 SMNVEV (reference sequence). V dropped 2 bases and J dropped 3 bases, with 14 bases sitting between them. This CDR3 is CASSLQGSLGYEQYF. The CDR3 nucleotides are TGTGCCAGCAGTTTACAGGGCAGTCTGGGCTACGAGCAGTACTTC.

The gene calls are TRBV19 and TRBJ2-5; 7 bases map to TRBD1. Looked up from germline, CDR1 is LNHDA and CDR2 is SQIVND (reference sequence). The CDR3 is 14 amino acids. CDR3 in amino acids: CASGQVYDVETQYF. The CDR3 nucleotides read TGTGCGAGTGGACAGGTTTATGATGTGGAGACCCAGTACTTC.

This chain connects TRBV7-6 to TRBJ1-4; a possible D gene is TRBD1 (5 bases). CDR1 is SGHVS and CDR2 is FNYEAQ in the germline V gene. The CDR3 spans 15 residues. Deletions cut 3 bases from V and 0 bases from J, with 8 bases between. CDR3 sequence reads: CASSLTVATNEKLFF. CDR3 in DNA: TGTGCCAGCAGCTTGACAGTTGCAACTAATGAAAAACTGTTTTTT.

The chain couples TRBV5-1 to TRBJ1-1; D may be TRBD1 (6 bases). V was pared by 4 bases and J by 4 bases, with 14 bases between. The germline gives CDR1 SGHRS, CDR2 YFSETQ. The CDR3 has 14 amino acids. CDR3 bases: TGCGCCAGCAGCCGGACAGCCGTAGGCACTGAAGCTTTCTTT. Translated: CASSRTAVGTEAFF.

This sequence joins TRBV6-5 and TRBJ1-2, with TRBD1 matching 10 bases. With V trimmed by 2 bases and J by 6 bases, 6 bases remained unmatched. This CDR3 spans 15 amino acids. CDR1 and CDR2 from the germline V gene are MNHEY and SVGAGI. CDR3 residues: CASSYQVGTGDGYTF. The DNA of the CDR3 is TGTGCCAGCAGTTACCAGGTCGGGACAGGGGATGGCTACACCTTC.

The V and J genes are TRBV5-6 and TRBJ2-1; no firm D call. This CDR3 region has 13 residues. Germline assignment: CDR1 SGHDT and CDR2 YYEEEE. The V end lost 3 bases, the J end lost 7 bases, and 11 bases lay between the germline ends. The CDR3 DNA follows: TGTGCCAGCAGCTCTACTGCCCCTAATGAGCAGTTCTTC. Amino acids: CASSSTAPNEQFF.

This clone was seen only a few times. V usage is TRBV23-1 and J usage is TRBJ2-2; D possibly corresponds to TRBD1 (7 bases). TRBV23-1 is an open reading frame, and its role is uncertain. With 0 bases removed from V and 1 base from J, the gap between germline ends came to 12 bases. The CDR3 spans 17 residues. CDR3 bases: TGCGCCAGCAGTCAATCTCCTCAGGGGGGGAACACCGGGGAGCTGTTTTTT. It specifies CASSQSPQGGNTGELFF.